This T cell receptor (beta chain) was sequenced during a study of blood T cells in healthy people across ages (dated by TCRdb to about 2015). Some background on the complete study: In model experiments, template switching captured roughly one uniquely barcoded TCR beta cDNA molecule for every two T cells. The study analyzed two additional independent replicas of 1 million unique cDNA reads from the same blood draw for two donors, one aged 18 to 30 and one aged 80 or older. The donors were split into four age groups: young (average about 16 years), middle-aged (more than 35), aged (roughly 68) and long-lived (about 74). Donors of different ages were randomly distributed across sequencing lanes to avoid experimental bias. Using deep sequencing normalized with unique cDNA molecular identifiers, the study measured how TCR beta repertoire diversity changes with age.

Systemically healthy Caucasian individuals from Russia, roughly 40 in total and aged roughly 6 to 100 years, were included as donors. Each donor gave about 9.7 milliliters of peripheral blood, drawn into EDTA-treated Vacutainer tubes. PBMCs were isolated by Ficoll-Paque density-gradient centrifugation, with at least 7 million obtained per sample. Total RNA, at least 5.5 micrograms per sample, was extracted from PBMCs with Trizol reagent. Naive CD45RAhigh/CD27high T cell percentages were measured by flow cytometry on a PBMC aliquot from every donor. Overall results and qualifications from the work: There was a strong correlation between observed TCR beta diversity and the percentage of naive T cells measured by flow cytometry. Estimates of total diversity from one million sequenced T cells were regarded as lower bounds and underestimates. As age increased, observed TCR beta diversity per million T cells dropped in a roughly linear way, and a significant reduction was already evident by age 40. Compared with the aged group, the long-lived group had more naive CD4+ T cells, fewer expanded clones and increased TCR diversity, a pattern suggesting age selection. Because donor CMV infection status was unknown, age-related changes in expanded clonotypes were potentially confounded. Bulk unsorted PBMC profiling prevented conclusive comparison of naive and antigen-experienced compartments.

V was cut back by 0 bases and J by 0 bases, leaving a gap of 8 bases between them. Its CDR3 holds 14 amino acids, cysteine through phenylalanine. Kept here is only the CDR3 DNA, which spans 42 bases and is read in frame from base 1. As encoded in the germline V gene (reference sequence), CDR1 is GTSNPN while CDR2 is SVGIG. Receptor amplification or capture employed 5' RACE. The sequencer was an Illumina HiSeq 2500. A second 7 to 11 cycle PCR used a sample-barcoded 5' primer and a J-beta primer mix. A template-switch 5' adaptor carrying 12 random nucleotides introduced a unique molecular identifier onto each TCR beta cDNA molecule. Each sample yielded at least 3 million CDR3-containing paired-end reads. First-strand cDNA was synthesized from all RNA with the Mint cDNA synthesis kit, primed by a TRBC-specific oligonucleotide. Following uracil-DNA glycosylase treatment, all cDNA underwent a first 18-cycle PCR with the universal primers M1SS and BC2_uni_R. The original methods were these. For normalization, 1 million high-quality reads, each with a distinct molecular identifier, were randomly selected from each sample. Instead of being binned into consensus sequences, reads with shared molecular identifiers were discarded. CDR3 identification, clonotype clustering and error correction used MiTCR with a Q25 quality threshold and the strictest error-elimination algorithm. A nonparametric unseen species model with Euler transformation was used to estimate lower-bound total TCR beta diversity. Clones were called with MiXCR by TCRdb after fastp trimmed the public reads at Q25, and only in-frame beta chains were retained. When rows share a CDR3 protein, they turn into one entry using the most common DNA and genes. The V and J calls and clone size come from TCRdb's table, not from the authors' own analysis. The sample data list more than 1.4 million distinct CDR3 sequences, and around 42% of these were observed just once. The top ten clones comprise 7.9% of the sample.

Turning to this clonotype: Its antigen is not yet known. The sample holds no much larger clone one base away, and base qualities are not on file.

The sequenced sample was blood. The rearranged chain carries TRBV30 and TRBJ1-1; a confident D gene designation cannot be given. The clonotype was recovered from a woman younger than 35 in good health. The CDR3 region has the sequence CAWSVWQLNTEAFF. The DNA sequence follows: TGTGCCTGGAGTGTTTGGCAGTTGAACACTGAAGCTTTCTTT.